This T cell receptor beta chain was recovered during a study of metastatic and nonmetastatic thyroid tumors. Study details: Across peripheral blood and tumor or nodule tissue samples taken from malignant and benign thyroid patients, the repertoires were compared with one another. Overall study findings and caveats: When malignant thyroid tumors were compared with benign nodules, TCR beta diversity was reportedly significantly higher in the malignant tumors. This held in both blood and tumor samples.

Per the original data handling: A papillary thyroid cancer distant-metastasis classifier was built from CDR3 differences across clinicopathological groups. TCRdb re-clonotyped the PCR reads via MiXCR. These V and J calls originate from TCRdb's pipeline instead of the authors' own analysis. The data contain tens of thousands of clones, over 10% of them singletons. The table lists this clone with many counts. Its antigen is as yet unknown. This CDR3 contains 15 residues. Trimming stripped 6 bases from V and 1 base from J, with 13 bases between. In germline, CDR1 is MNHNS, CDR2 SASEGT. Prior to thyroid surgery, none of the patients had received any treatment.

This clonotype was sampled from a female donor with papillary thyroid cancer or a benign thyroid nodule (not recorded which). Some clones in this sample may be carry-over from other donors' samples. The sample taken for sequencing was blood. The V gene is TRBV6-1, the J gene TRBJ2-4, with D hard to call. CDR3 nucleotide sequence: TGTGCCAGCAGGAATACTGCCTCGGCCAAAAACATTCAGTACTTC. Amino acid sequence: CASRNTASAKNIQYF.